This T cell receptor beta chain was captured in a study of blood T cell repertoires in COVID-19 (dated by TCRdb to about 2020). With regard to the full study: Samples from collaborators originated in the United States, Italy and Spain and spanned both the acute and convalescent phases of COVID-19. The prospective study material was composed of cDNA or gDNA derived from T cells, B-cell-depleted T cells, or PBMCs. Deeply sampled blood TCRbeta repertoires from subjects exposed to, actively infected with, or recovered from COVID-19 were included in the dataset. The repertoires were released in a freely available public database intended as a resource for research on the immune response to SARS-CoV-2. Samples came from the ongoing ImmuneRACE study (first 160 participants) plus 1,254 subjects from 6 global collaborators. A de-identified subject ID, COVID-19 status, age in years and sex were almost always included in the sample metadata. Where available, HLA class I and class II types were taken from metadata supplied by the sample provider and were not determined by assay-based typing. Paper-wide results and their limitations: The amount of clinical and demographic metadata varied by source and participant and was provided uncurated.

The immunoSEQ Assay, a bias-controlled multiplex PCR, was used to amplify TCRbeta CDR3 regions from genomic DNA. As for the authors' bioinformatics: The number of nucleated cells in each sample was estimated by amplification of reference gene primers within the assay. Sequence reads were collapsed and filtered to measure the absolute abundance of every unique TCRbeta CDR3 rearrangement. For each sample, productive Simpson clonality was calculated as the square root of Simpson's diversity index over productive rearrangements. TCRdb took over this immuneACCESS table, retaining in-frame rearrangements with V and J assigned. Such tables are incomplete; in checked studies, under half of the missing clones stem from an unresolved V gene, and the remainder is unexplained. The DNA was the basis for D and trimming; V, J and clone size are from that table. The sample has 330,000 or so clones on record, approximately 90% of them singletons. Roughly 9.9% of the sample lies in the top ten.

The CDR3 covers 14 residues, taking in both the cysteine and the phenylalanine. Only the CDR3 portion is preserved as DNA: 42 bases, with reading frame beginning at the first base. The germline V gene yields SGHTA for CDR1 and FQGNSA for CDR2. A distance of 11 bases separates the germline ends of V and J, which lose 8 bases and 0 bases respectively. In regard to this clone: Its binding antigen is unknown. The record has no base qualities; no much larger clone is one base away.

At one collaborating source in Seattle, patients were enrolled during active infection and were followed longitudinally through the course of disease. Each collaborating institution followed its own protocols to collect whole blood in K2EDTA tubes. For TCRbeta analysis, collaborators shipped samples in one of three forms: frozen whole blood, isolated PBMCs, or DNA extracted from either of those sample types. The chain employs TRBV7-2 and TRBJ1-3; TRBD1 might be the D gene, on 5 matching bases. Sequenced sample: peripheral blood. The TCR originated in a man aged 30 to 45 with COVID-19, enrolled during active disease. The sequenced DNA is TGTGCCAGCCGAGACAGCCGCTCTGGAAACACCATATATTTT. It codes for CASRDSRSGNTIYF.